Listed here are 21 T cell receptor beta chains from one sample, sequenced in a study of T cells in localized non-small cell lung cancer. Clones were read by immunoSEQ multiplex PCR, and TCRdb kept only the in-frame ones, dropping some. This sample has tens of thousands of clones, with just under 85% found just once. The sample was peripheral blood, taken before any cancer treatment. The receptors originated from a female donor of 60 years or more with stage I lung adenocarcinoma.

The rearrangement links TRBV29-1 to TRBJ2-3; D perhaps matches TRBD2 (5 bases). CDR3 size: 15 residues. Germline V gene data show CDR1 as SQVTM and CDR2 as ANQGSEA. V was shortened by 1 base and J by 5 bases, with 16 bases between the two germline ends. The CDR3 loop reads CSVEGGSPGGDTQYF. The CDR3 DNA follows: TGCAGCGTTGAAGGAGGGAGTCCCGGTGGAGATACGCAGTATTTT.

The chain joins TRBV18 to TRBJ1-2; weak D call: TRBD1 (5 bases). The germline V gene has CDR1 KGHSH and CDR2 LQKENI. Trimming cost V 3 bases and J 7 bases, with 12 bases left between them. The length of the CDR3 is 13 residues. CDR3: CASSPEGAGGYTF. DNA for the CDR3: TGTGCCAGCTCACCGGAAGGGGCGGGTGGCTACACCTTC.

The rearrangement links TRBV5-4 to TRBJ1-2; D may be TRBD1 (5 bases). Per the germline V gene, CDR1 is SGHNT and CDR2 is YYREEE (reference sequence). Between the trimmed V and J ends, which lost 0 bases and 2 bases, there was a span of 14 bases. The CDR3 extends over 16 amino acids. CDR3 protein: CASSLGVFRQNYGYTF. DNA for the CDR3: TGTGCCAGCAGCTTGGGGGTATTCCGACAGAACTATGGCTACACCTTC.

This sequence joins TRBV6-1 and TRBJ1-5; no clear D gene. The V gene lost 2 bases and the J gene lost 1 base, with 15 bases spanning the gap. The V gene's germline CDR1 is MNHNS and CDR2 SASEGT. CDR3 length equals 17 residues. This CDR3 is CASSEIPPGVSNQPQHF. Written as DNA, the CDR3 is TGTGCCAGCAGTGAAATCCCTCCCGGGGTAAGCAATCAGCCCCAGCATTTT.

The genes are TRBV10-1 and TRBJ2-1; TRBD2 aligns across 13 bases. The J segment lost 7 bases and the V segment lost 2 bases, leaving 2 bases of the junction unmatched. The CDR3 spans 15 residues. Germline CDR1 reads WNHNN; CDR2 reads SYGVQD (reference sequence). The CDR3 region has the DNA TGCGCCAGCAGTGAGGGGACTAGCGGGGAGAATGAGCAGTTCTTC. The encoded protein is CASSEGTSGENEQFF.

The rearrangement links TRBV4-2 to TRBJ2-7, with TRBD2 matching over 8 bases. The germline V gene has CDR1 LGHNA and CDR2 YNFKEQ. The CDR3 consists of 15 residues. V lost 1 base to trimming and J lost 3 bases; unmatched junction nucleotides: 5. In DNA, the CDR3 is TGTGCCAGCAGCCAAGGGCGGGGGGAACTCTACGAGCAGTACTTC. Its protein product is CASSQGRGELYEQYF.

The chain has TRBV7-9 and TRBJ1-3; D unclear. Looked up from germline, CDR1 is SEHNR and CDR2 is FQNEAQ (reference sequence). Trimming stripped 1 base from V and 0 bases from J, with 10 bases between. This CDR3 is 16 amino acids long. The CDR3 reads CASSLVQPSSGNTIYF. CDR3 DNA: TGTGCCAGCAGCTTAGTTCAGCCGAGCTCTGGAAACACCATATATTTT.

This chain joins TRBV10-3 and TRBJ1-1; D might be TRBD1 (5 bases). This CDR3 comprises 15 residues. Germline V CDR1 and CDR2: ENHRY, SYGVKD. The V and J ends lost 6 bases and 6 bases respectively, with 20 bases between them. The CDR3 DNA reads as TGTGCCATCAGGAACGATGGAGGGGCCTACTCTGAAGCTTTCTTT. This codes for CAIRNDGGAYSEAFF.

The chain carries TRBV25-1 and TRBJ2-1, with a weak D call TRBD2 (6 bases). V lost 7 bases, J lost 2 bases, and 12 bases lay in between. Germline CDR1 is MGHDK and CDR2 is SYGVNS. The CDR3 is 14 amino acids. CDR3 protein: CASTRPGAYNEQFF. The CDR3, as DNA: TGTGCCAGCACCCGTCCGGGGGCCTACAATGAGCAGTTCTTC.

J is TRBJ2-3 and V is TRBV5-1, with D unclear. Between the trimmed V and J ends, which lost 6 bases and 3 bases, there was a span of 5 bases. The CDR3 is made up of 11 amino acids. CDR1 SGHRS and CDR2 YFSETQ come from the germline V gene. CDR3 residues: CASIGTDTQYF. CDR3 DNA sequence: TGCGCCAGCATTGGAACAGATACGCAGTATTTT.

Worth noting for this clone: Germline is not matched at one junction end, which may reflect a read error. The chain carries TRBV7-7 and TRBJ2-7; D is uncertain. The CDR3 sequence is 13 residues long. Germline V gene sequence: CDR1 SSHAT, CDR2 FNYEAQ (reference sequence). The CDR3 reads CASSPSGSYEQYF. Here the CDR3 DNA reads TGTGCTAGCAGCCCTTCCGGATCCTACGAGCAGTACTTC.

The chain combines TRBV18 with TRBJ2-6; no firm D call. The CDR3 loop spans 15 amino acids. V lost 6 bases to trimming and J lost 0 bases, with 9 bases between them. The germline gives CDR1 KGHSH, CDR2 LQKENI. CDR3 amino acids: CASSQDYSGANVLTF. The CDR3 coding sequence is TGTGCCAGCTCCCAAGATTACTCTGGGGCCAACGTCCTGACTTTC.

The gene calls are TRBV21-1 and TRBJ2-7; the DNA was not used to check the table's D call, TRBD2. TRBV21-1 is deemed a pseudogene. The length of the CDR3 is 15 residues. The CDR3 DNA reads as TGTGCCAGCAGCTTCGGGGGGGGCGAGGGTTACGAGCAGTACTTC. This translates into CASSFGGGEGYEQYF.

The genes are TRBV7-9 and TRBJ2-1, with TRBD2 matching over 11 bases. The CDR3 has 18 residues. Germline values: CDR1 SEHNR, CDR2 FQNEAQ (reference sequence). V lost 2 bases and J lost 4; bases outside the gene matches: 10. The CDR3 region has the DNA TGTGCCAGCAGCTTAAATCCCCCGGGACTAGCGGCTTACAATGAGCAGTTCTTC. Amino acid sequence: CASSLNPPGLAAYNEQFF. Drawing the rest from reference TRBV7-9 and TRBJ2-1, the complete variable domain is DTGVSQNPRHKITKRGQNVTFRCDPISEHNRLYWYRQTLGQGPEFLTYFQNEAQLEKSRLLSDRFSAERPKGSFSTLEIQRTEQGDSAMYLCASSLNPPGLAAYNEQFFGPGTRLTVL.

The J gene is TRBJ1-1, the V gene TRBV10-2; the D is unclear. The length of the CDR3 is 15 residues. Germline CDR1 WSHSY, CDR2 SAAADI. V lost 3 bases and J 1 base, leaving 12 bases between the germline ends. The CDR3 DNA reads as TGCGCCAGCAGTGATCACTGGACGGAGAACACTGAAGCTTTCTTT. Translated: CASSDHWTENTEAFF.

The V gene is TRBV5-8, the J gene TRBJ1-1, with 7 bases lining up with TRBD1. V was pared by 3 bases and J by 4 bases, with 6 bases of the junction left unmatched. The CDR3 is 14 residues long. CDR1 SGHTS and CDR2 YDEGEE come from the germline V gene. CDR3: CASSSRGQTTEAFF. The CDR3 region has the DNA TGTGCCAGCAGCTCCAGGGGACAGACCACTGAAGCTTTCTTT.

The gene calls are TRBV2 and TRBJ2-1; tentative D call: TRBD2 (5 bases). Trimming pared 4 bases from V and 7 bases from J, leaving 11 bases between. There are 13 residues in the CDR3. The germline V gene encodes CDR1 SNHLY and CDR2 FYNNEI. The CDR3, as DNA: TGTGCCAGCAGTGGGTGGGAGTCTAATGAGCAGTTCTTC. It codes for CASSGWESNEQFF.

This chain uses TRBV6-4 with TRBJ2-3; no reliable D call. Trimming took 0 bases from V and 4 from J, leaving 11 bases between them. The CDR3 spans 15 residues. Germline assignment: CDR1 MRHNA and CDR2 SNTAGT. CDR3 sequence reads: CASSDSSRAADTQYF. CDR3 DNA sequence: TGTGCCAGCAGTGACTCAAGCCGGGCAGCAGATACGCAGTATTTT.

The chain links TRBV18 to TRBJ1-1; D not resolved. Germline CDR1 is KGHSH and CDR2 is LQKENI. The CDR3 sequence is 15 residues long. The ends were cut back, 2 bases at V and 0 bases at J, with 10 bases in the middle. CDR3 coding DNA: TGTGCCAGCTCACCAACGGCGGGGATGAACACTGAAGCTTTCTTT. This codes for CASSPTAGMNTEAFF.

J is TRBJ2-3 and V is TRBV5-1; 14 nucleotides agree with TRBD2. Looked up from germline, CDR1 is SGHRS and CDR2 is YFSETQ. CDR3 length: 18 amino acids. V shed 3 bases and J 1 base; nucleotides not matched to a gene: 7. The CDR3 DNA reads TGCGCCAGCAGCTGGAGGGGACTAGCGGGGGCCCGCACAGATACGCAGTATTTT. Amino acids: CASSWRGLAGARTDTQYF.

The chain is built from TRBV2 and TRBJ2-2; D unresolved. CDR1 SNHLY and CDR2 FYNNEI come from the germline V gene. V was pared by 6 bases and J by 4 bases, with 3 bases between. This CDR3 has 11 amino acids. CDR3 region: CASRSTGELFF. As DNA, the CDR3 is TGTGCCAGCAGGAGCACCGGGGAGCTGTTTTTT. Full variable domain (outside the CDR3, taken from reference TRBV2 and TRBJ2-2): EPEVTQTPSHQVTQMGQEVILRCVPISNHLYFYWYRQILGQKVEFLVSFYNNEISEKSEIFDDQFSVERPDGSNFTLKIRSTKLEDSAMYFCASRSTGELFFGEGSRLTVL.